The clone carrying this T cell receptor beta chain was picked up many times. Its antigen is undetermined. Trimming removed 7 bases from V and 5 bases from J; junction bases left unmatched: 11. This CDR3 is built from 15 residues. The germline V gene encodes CDR1 MGHDK and CDR2 SYGVNS. The data are from a study of read filtering for tumor transcriptome and immune sequencing. Study in general: Revised staging placed eight or nine patients in R-ISS I, 15 to 20 in II, more than five in III. Per sample, TCR-region reads ranged about 4 to 11 million by IR-seq, roughly 85 to 1273 by RNA-seq.

The study, taken as a whole, reports: Sorted CD138-negative bone marrow cells were not purified T cells.

From 300 to 400 ng of RNA, a library with molecular barcoded alpha/delta and beta/gamma adaptors was made. TCRdb independently ran MiXCR on the reads; one entry per CDR3 protein. The table records under 150,000 distinct CDR3 sequences, approximately 13% of them present only once. The sequenced sample consisted of a population of CD138-negative cells sorted from bone marrow. This chain joins TRBV25-1 and TRBJ2-1, with TRBD1 matching 7 bases. The receptor was derived from a donor at least 40 years old with multiple myeloma. In DNA form, the CDR3 reads TGTGCCAGCACCAGATCCCCCGACAGGGACAATGAGCAGTTCTTC. It codes for CASTRSPDRDNEQFF.